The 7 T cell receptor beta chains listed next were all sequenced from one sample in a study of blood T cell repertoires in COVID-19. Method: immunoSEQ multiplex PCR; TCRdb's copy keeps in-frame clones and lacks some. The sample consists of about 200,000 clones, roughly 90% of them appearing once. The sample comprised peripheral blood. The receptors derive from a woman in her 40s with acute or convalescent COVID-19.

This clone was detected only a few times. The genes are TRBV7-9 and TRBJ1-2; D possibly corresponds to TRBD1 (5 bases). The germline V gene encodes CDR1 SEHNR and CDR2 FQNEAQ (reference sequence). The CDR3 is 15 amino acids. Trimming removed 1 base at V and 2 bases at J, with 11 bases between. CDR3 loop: CASSLGDRENYGYTF. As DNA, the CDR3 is TGTGCCAGCAGCTTAGGCGACAGAGAGAACTATGGCTACACCTTC.

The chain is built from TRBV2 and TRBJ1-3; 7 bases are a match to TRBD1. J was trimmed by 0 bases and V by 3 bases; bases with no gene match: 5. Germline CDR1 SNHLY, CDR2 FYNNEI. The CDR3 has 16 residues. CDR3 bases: TGTGCCAGCAGTGATAGGTCAGGGGGCTCTGGAAACACCATATATTTT. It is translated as CASSDRSGGSGNTIYF.

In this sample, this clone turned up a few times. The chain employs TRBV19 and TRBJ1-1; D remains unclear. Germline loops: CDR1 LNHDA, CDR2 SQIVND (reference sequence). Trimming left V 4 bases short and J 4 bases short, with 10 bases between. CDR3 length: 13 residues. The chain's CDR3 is CASSTQVRTEAFF. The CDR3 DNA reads TGTGCCAGTAGTACTCAGGTCCGCACTGAAGCTTTCTTT. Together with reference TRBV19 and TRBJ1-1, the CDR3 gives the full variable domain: DGGITQSPKYLFRKEGQNVTLSCEQNLNHDAMYWYRQDPGQGLRLIYYSQIVNDFQKGDIAEGYSVSREKKESFPLTVTSAQKNPTAFYLCASSTQVRTEAFFGQGTRLTVV.

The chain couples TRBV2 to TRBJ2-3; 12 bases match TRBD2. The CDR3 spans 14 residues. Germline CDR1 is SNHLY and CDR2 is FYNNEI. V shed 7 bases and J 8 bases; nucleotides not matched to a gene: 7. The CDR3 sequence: CASTGLAGSGTQYF. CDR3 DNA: TGTGCCAGCACCGGACTAGCGGGGTCGGGTACGCAGTATTTT.

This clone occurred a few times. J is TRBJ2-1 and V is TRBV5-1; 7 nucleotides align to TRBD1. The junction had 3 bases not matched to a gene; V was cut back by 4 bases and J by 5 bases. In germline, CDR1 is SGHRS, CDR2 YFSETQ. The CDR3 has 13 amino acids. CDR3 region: CASSTGQNNEQFF. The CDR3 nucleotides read TGCGCCAGCAGCACGGGACAGAACAATGAGCAGTTCTTC.

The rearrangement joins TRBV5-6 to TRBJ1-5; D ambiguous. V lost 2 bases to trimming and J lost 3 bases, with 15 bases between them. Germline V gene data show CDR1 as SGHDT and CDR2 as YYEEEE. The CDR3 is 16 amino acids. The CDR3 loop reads CASSFFDKTLNQPQHF. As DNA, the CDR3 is TGTGCCAGCAGCTTCTTCGACAAGACGCTCAATCAGCCCCAGCATTTT. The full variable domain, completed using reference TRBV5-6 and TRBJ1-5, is DAGVTQSPTHLIKTRGQQVTLRCSPKSGHDTVSWYQQALGQGPQFIFQYYEEEERQRGNFPDRFSGHQFPNYSSELNVNALLLGDSALYLCASSFFDKTLNQPQHFGDGTRLSIL.

This CDR3 is CASSYSTLNTEAFF. The CDR3 DNA is TGTGCCAGCAGTTACAGTACTCTTAACACTGAAGCTTTCTTT. The rearrangement links TRBV6-5 to TRBJ1-1, with D unclear. CDR1 is MNHEY and CDR2 is SVGAGI in the germline V gene. The CDR3 is 14 amino acids. The V end was cut by 2 bases, the J end by 2 bases, with 9 bases between.